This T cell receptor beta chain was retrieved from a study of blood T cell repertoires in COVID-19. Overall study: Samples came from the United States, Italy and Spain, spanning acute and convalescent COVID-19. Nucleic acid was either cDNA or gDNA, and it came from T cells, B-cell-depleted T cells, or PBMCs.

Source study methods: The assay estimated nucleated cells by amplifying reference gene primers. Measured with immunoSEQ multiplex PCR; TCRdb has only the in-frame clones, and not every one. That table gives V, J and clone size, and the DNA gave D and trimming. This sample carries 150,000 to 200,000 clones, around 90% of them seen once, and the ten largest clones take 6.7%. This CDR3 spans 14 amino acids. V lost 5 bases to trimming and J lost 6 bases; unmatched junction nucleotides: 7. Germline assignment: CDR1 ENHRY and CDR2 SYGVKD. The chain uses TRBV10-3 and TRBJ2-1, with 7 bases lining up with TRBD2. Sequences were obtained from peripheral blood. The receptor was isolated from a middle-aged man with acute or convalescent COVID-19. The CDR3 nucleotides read TGTGCCATCAGTAGGGCGGGGGTCCTCAATGAGCAGTTCTTC. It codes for CAISRAGVLNEQFF.